This passage covers 10 T cell receptor beta chains from one sample sequenced in a study of blood T cell repertoires in COVID-19. Clones were read by immunoSEQ multiplex PCR, and TCRdb kept only the in-frame ones, dropping some. Among 200,000 to 300,000 clones, roughly nine tenths were seen once, and the ten largest hold about 7%. The sample consisted of peripheral blood. The receptors shown here come from a man between 60 and 75 years old who had recovered from COVID-19.

The gene calls are TRBV9 and TRBJ2-2, with TRBD2 matching over 10 bases. This CDR3 contains 16 residues. Germline loops: CDR1 SGDLS, CDR2 YYNGEE. The junction had 4 bases not matched to a gene; V was cut back by 0 bases and J by 5 bases. CDR3 region: CASSVVVAGGTGELFF. The CDR3 DNA reads as TGTGCCAGCAGCGTAGTAGTAGCGGGGGGTACCGGGGAGCTGTTTTTT.

This chain uses TRBV18 with TRBJ1-2; 7 nucleotides align to TRBD1. Germline V gene sequence: CDR1 KGHSH, CDR2 LQKENI. The length of the CDR3 is 15 residues. Trimming removed 3 bases from V and 4 bases from J; junction bases left unmatched: 8. CDR3 nucleotide sequence: TGTGCCAGCTCACCCGACAGGGACGGGACCTATGGCTACACCTTC. Translated, it gives CASSPDRDGTYGYTF.

The rearrangement links TRBV28 to TRBJ1-2, with 8 bases identical to TRBD1. V trimming: 3 bases; J trimming: 8 bases; junction bases outside the gene matches: 8. Germline V gene sequence: CDR1 MDHEN, CDR2 SYDVKM. The CDR3 spans 14 residues. The CDR3 DNA reads TGTGCCAGCAGTTTGGACAGGGAAATGAGGGGCTACACCTTC. As protein: CASSLDREMRGYTF.

This clone was seen once. The chain couples TRBV7-2 to TRBJ2-1, with D perhaps TRBD1 (6 bases). Deletions cut 5 bases from V and 4 bases from J, with 15 bases between. There are 15 residues in the CDR3. Germline CDR1 reads SGHTA; CDR2 reads FQGNSA. CDR3 sequence: CASSPQGIAYNEQFF. Here the CDR3 DNA reads TGTGCCAGCAGCCCCCAGGGGATAGCTTACAATGAGCAGTTCTTC. The full variable domain, completed using reference TRBV7-2 and TRBJ2-1, is GAGVSQSPSNKVTEKGKDVELRCDPISGHTALYWYRQSLGQGLEFLIYFQGNSAPDKSGLPSDRFSAERTGGSVSTLTIQRTQQEDSAVYLCASSPQGIAYNEQFFGPGTRLTVL.

J is TRBJ2-3 and V is TRBV5-6; maybe TRBD1 (6 bases). Trimming took off 0 bases at V and 5 bases at J, with 7 bases between the two ends. Germline V gene sequence: CDR1 SGHDT, CDR2 YYEEEE. The CDR3 sequence is 13 residues long. The CDR3 coding sequence is TGTGCCAGCAGCTTGGCAGGGGTAGATACGCAGTATTTT. Amino acid sequence: CASSLAGVDTQYF.

V usage is TRBV19 and J usage is TRBJ1-1; a weak D match, TRBD1 (6 bases). There are 13 residues in the CDR3. The ends were cut back, 5 bases at V and 7 bases at J, with 14 bases in the middle. The germline V gene encodes CDR1 LNHDA and CDR2 SQIVND (reference sequence). DNA for the CDR3: TGTGCCAGTAGTGTGCAGGGGAGGGATGAAGCTTTCTTT. Encoded protein: CASSVQGRDEAFF.

This clone occurred once. This chain uses TRBV5-5 with TRBJ1-2; maybe TRBD1 (5 bases). V lost 0 bases, J lost 4 bases, and 13 bases lay in between. This CDR3 spans 15 amino acids. Germline CDR1 reads SGHKS; CDR2 reads YYEKEE (reference sequence). Here the CDR3 DNA reads TGTGCCAGCAGCTTGGCAGGGCCAAGCTCCTATGGCTACACCTTC. As protein: CASSLAGPSSYGYTF.

The rearrangement links TRBV12-5 to TRBJ2-1; weak D call: TRBD1 (6 bases). V lost 1 base, J lost 7 bases, and 11 bases lay in between. The germline V gene has CDR1 LGHNT and CDR2 FRNRAP. The CDR3 has 14 amino acids. The CDR3, as DNA: TGTGCTAGTGGTTTGGGCCAACAGGGAAATGAGCAGTTCTTC. Protein: CASGLGQQGNEQFF.

The chain has TRBV5-1 and TRBJ2-5; D may be TRBD2 (5 bases). Germline V gene data show CDR1 as SGHRS and CDR2 as YFSETQ. V was shortened by 0 bases and J by 3 bases, with 12 bases between the two germline ends. This CDR3 is 15 amino acids long. CDR3 coding DNA: TGCGCCAGCAGCTTGGTGGTCGCCGGGAAAGAGACCCAGTACTTC. Protein product: CASSLVVAGKETQYF.

The chain has TRBV12-5 and TRBJ1-2; 7 bases agree with TRBD1. This CDR3 comprises 12 residues. The germline CDR1 and CDR2 sequences are LGHNT and FRNRAP. J gave up 6 bases and V 5 bases, and 3 bases lay outside the gene matches. The CDR3 nucleotides read TGTGCTAGTGGTCCTACAGGGGATGGCTACACCTTC. It encodes CASGPTGDGYTF.